Presented here are 21 T cell receptor beta chains from one specimen sequenced in a study of STAT5B mutations in CD4+ large granular lymphocyte leukemia. Method: immunoSEQ multiplex PCR; TCRdb's copy keeps in-frame clones and lacks some. The sample holds some 27,000 clones, 65% to 80% seen once. The sample taken for sequencing was CD4+ T cells from blood buffy coats. These receptors all come from a human donor in good health.

This clone has a handful of counts. This chain connects TRBV4-3 to TRBJ2-1, with a tentative D call TRBD2 (6 bases). CDR1 LGHNA and CDR2 YSLEER come from the germline V gene. The germline V and J ends were trimmed by 4 bases and 1 base, with 14 bases remaining between them. The CDR3 is made up of 16 amino acids. The CDR3 DNA is TGCGCCAGCAGCCGTGGCGGGCGGGGATCCTACAATGAGCAGTTCTTC. It yields the protein CASSRGGRGSYNEQFF.

This clone was counted between two and nine times. V and J are TRBV6-5 and TRBJ1-5; D is uncertain. The germline gives CDR1 MNHEY, CDR2 SVGAGI. CDR3 length: 13 residues. V was shortened by 5 bases and J by 9 bases, with 14 bases between the two germline ends. CDR3 amino acids: CASSTKGYLPQHF. The CDR3, as DNA: TGTGCCAGCAGTACGAAAGGGTACTTGCCCCAGCATTTT.

This chain links TRBV10-3 with TRBJ2-2; TRBD2 matches 12 bases. In germline, CDR1 is ENHRY, CDR2 SYGVKD. This CDR3 is 17 amino acids long. V lost 6 bases, J lost 7 bases, and 12 bases stayed unmatched. The CDR3 spells CAIRDGLAGSKVGELFF. The CDR3 coding sequence is TGTGCCATCAGAGATGGACTAGCGGGATCTAAGGTCGGGGAGCTGTTTTTT.

This chain connects TRBV27 to TRBJ1-1; D not resolved. V was pared by 5 bases and J by 4 bases, with 23 bases between. Germline loops: CDR1 MNHEY, CDR2 SMNVEV (reference sequence). CDR3 length equals 17 residues. The CDR3 region is CASSKGGKMRLLTEAFF. The CDR3 nucleotides are TGTGCCAGCAGTAAAGGCGGGAAAATGAGGCTCCTCACTGAAGCTTTCTTT.

V is TRBV7-6 and J is TRBJ2-1; no definite D call. There are 15 residues in the CDR3. V was clipped by 4 bases and J by 0 bases, with 10 bases between them. Germline CDR1 and CDR2: SGHVS and FNYEAQ. CDR3 in DNA: TGTGCCAGCAGCTCCCTAGGTGGCTCCTACAATGAGCAGTTCTTC. It translates to CASSSLGGSYNEQFF.

V and J are TRBV19 and TRBJ2-1; 10 nucleotides align to TRBD2. Trimming at V came to 3 bases and at J to 3 bases, leaving 8 bases not matched to a gene. The V gene's germline CDR1 is LNHDA and CDR2 SQIVND (reference sequence). The CDR3 has 17 residues. The CDR3 loop reads CASSMLILAGHYNEQFF. For the CDR3, the DNA is TGTGCCAGTAGTATGTTAATACTAGCGGGACACTACAATGAGCAGTTCTTC.

The chain joins TRBV7-2 to TRBJ1-5, with D tentatively TRBD1 (5 bases). The CDR3 length is 15 residues. V lost 2 bases to trimming and J lost 5 bases, with 13 bases between them. Germline CDR1 is SGHTA and CDR2 is FQGNSA. CDR3 loop: CASSLFPGPDQPQHF. The CDR3 nucleotides are TGTGCCAGCAGCTTATTCCCAGGGCCGGATCAGCCCCAGCATTTT.

This clone has only a few counts. V and J are TRBV30 and TRBJ1-5, with unresolved D. Germline assignment: CDR1 GTSNPN and CDR2 SVGIG (reference sequence). V was shortened by 1 base and J by 1 base, with 11 bases between the two germline ends. This CDR3 is 15 amino acids long. The DNA of the CDR3 is TGTGCCTGGAGTGCCGAGGGCAGAAGCAATCAGCCCCAGCATTTT. It yields the protein CAWSAEGRSNQPQHF.

This clone was counted between two and nine times. V is TRBV7-9 and J is TRBJ2-7; D might be TRBD1 or TRBD2, each matching 5 bases. The CDR3 is made up of 13 amino acids. V was trimmed by 9 bases and J by 2 bases, leaving 14 bases between them. Germline values: CDR1 SEHNR, CDR2 FQNEAQ (reference sequence). The CDR3 nucleotides read TGTGCCAGTACGGGACGCCGCGCCTACGAGCAGTACTTC. This translates into CASTGRRAYEQYF.

V and J are TRBV27 and TRBJ2-6; D is undetermined. The CDR3 sequence is 13 residues long. Between the trimmed V and J ends, which lost 6 bases and 0 bases, there was a span of 3 bases. Germline values: CDR1 MNHEY, CDR2 SMNVEV (reference sequence). CDR3 sequence: CASSSSGANVLTF. DNA of the CDR3: TGTGCCAGCAGCAGCTCTGGGGCCAACGTCCTGACTTTC.

V gene TRBV7-2 combines with J gene TRBJ2-1; 9 bases agree with TRBD2. This CDR3 region has 15 residues. The junction had 11 bases not matched to a gene; V was cut back by 7 bases and J by 7 bases. Germline CDR1 is SGHTA and CDR2 is FQGNSA. CDR3 coding DNA: TGTGCCAGCACCCCCCTCTGGCTAGCGGGAAATGAGCAGTTCTTC. This translates into CASTPLWLAGNEQFF.

The chain carries TRBV7-9 and TRBJ2-7, with 7 bases aligning to TRBD1. The CDR3 consists of 13 residues. Germline values: CDR1 SEHNR, CDR2 FQNEAQ (reference sequence). Trimming removed 6 bases from V and 5 bases from J; junction bases left unmatched: 7. CDR3 amino acids: CASRSMTGNEQYF. In DNA, the CDR3 is TGTGCCAGCAGATCCATGACAGGGAACGAGCAGTACTTC.

The V call is TRBV6-6, the J call TRBJ2-5; the match to TRBD1 covers 11 bases. Germline V gene lookup returns CDR1 MNHNY and CDR2 SVGAGI (reference sequence). The CDR3 has 15 amino acids. Losses at the gene ends were 4 bases for V and 5 bases for J; bases not matched to a gene: 6. The CDR3 reads CASSFRTGGAETQYF. Here the CDR3 DNA reads TGTGCCAGCAGTTTCCGGACAGGGGGCGCGGAGACCCAGTACTTC.

The chain has TRBV7-8 and TRBJ2-6, with D hard to call. CDR3 length: 16 amino acids. The ends were cut back, 1 base at V and 2 bases at J, with 9 bases in the middle. CDR1 SGHVS and CDR2 FQNEAQ come from the germline V gene. CDR3 loop: CASSLVGLAGANVLTF. CDR3 nucleotides: TGTGCCAGCAGCTTAGTTGGGCTAGCTGGGGCCAACGTCCTGACTTTC.

The chain combines TRBV20-1 with TRBJ2-3, with D perhaps TRBD2 (5 bases). The length of the CDR3 is 11 residues. Looked up from germline, CDR1 is DFQATT and CDR2 is SNEGSKA (reference sequence). V was cut by 4 bases and J by 5 bases, with 7 bases left in between. In DNA form, the CDR3 reads TGCAGTGCTATTCGGGGAGATACGCAGTATTTT. Translated, it gives CSAIRGDTQYF.

This clone came up once. This chain joins TRBV7-8 and TRBJ2-3; a possible D gene is TRBD2 (6 bases). CDR1 is SGHVS and CDR2 is FQNEAQ in the germline V gene. Deletions cut 5 bases from V and 3 bases from J, with 9 bases between. The CDR3 spans 13 residues. The CDR3 region has the DNA TGTGCCAGCAGCGTCGGGACTACAGATACGCAGTATTTT. It codes for CASSVGTTDTQYF.

The chain has TRBV2 and TRBJ1-6; tentatively, D is TRBD1 (5 bases). CDR3 length: 14 amino acids. The ends were cut back, 6 bases at V and 6 bases at J, with 12 bases in the middle. The germline CDR1 and CDR2 sequences are SNHLY and FYNNEI. The CDR3 spells CASSLGDFNSPLHF. The DNA for the CDR3 is TGTGCCAGCAGCCTCGGGGACTTTAATTCACCCCTCCACTTT. Variable domain in full (rest from reference TRBV2 and TRBJ1-6): EPEVTQTPSHQVTQMGQEVILRCVPISNHLYFYWYRQILGQKVEFLVSFYNNEISEKSEIFDDQFSVERPDGSNFTLKIRSTKLEDSAMYFCASSLGDFNSPLHFGNGTRLTVT.

V usage is TRBV19 and J usage is TRBJ2-3; 10 nucleotides line up with TRBD2. The CDR3 is 16 amino acids. The V segment lost 3 bases and the J segment 2 bases; nucleotides outside the gene matches: 5. Germline lookup yields CDR1 LNHDA and CDR2 SQIVND (reference sequence). CDR3 bases: TGTGCCAGTAGTATCCTTAGCGGGGGGTTCACAGATACGCAGTATTTT. Its translation: CASSILSGGFTDTQYF.

This chain connects TRBV5-4 to TRBJ2-2, with no clear D. V was pared by 0 bases and J by 4 bases, with 16 bases between. Germline loops: CDR1 SGHNT, CDR2 YYREEE (reference sequence). The length of the CDR3 is 17 residues. The CDR3, as DNA: TGTGCCAGCAGCTTGGCCTCAGCTGTTTCAGGCACCGGGGAGCTGTTTTTT. Protein product: CASSLASAVSGTGELFF.

This chain connects TRBV27 to TRBJ1-2; 12 bases are a match to TRBD1. CDR3 length equals 15 residues. Germline V gene data show CDR1 as MNHEY and CDR2 as SMNVEV (reference sequence). Trimming cost V 5 bases and J 6 bases; bases outside gene matches: 7. The CDR3 is CASSPRDRGRDGYTF. The CDR3, as DNA: TGTGCCAGCAGTCCCCGGGACAGGGGGCGCGATGGCTACACCTTC.

This sequence joins TRBV5-1 and TRBJ2-2, with 10 bases fitting TRBD1. The CDR3 length is 15 residues. Per the germline V gene, CDR1 is SGHRS and CDR2 is YFSETQ. With V trimmed by 4 bases and J by 3 bases, 3 bases remained unmatched. This CDR3 reads CASSIGQGDTGELFF. The CDR3 bases are TGCGCCAGCAGCATCGGACAGGGGGACACCGGGGAGCTGTTTTTT.